This passage covers 26 T cell receptor beta chains from one sample sequenced in a study of shared T cell receptors in the human thymus. Generated by immunoSEQ multiplex PCR, the TCRdb table keeps only in-frame clones and is missing some. This repertoire shows fewer than 700,000 clones, around nine tenths found once; its top ten account for 0.008% to 0.011%. These sequences were also reported in another study, on human thymus T cells.

Sequenced input: thymocytes. These receptors were taken from a boy less than two years old with a congenital heart defect.

As for this clone: A read error may account for a junction end that differs from germline. This chain links TRBV7-7 with TRBJ2-5, with 16 bases lining up with TRBD2. The CDR3 loop spans 18 amino acids. The germline V gene has CDR1 SSHAT and CDR2 FNYEAQ (reference sequence). The CDR3 DNA is TGTGCTAGCAGCTCGGGACTAGCGGGAGGGTTGTACCAAGAGACCCAGTACTTC. Its translation is CASSSGLAGGLYQETQYF.

This clone was observed a single time. The chain carries TRBV27 and TRBJ2-3; D possibly corresponds to TRBD2 (6 bases). Germline CDR1 and CDR2: MNHEY and SMNVEV (reference sequence). Between the trimmed V and J ends, which lost 5 bases and 0 bases, there was a span of 12 bases. CDR3 length: 15 residues. Written as DNA, the CDR3 is TGTGCCAGCAGTACTAGCTTCACTAGCACAGATACGCAGTATTTT. Encoded protein: CASSTSFTSTDTQYF.

This chain joins TRBV6-5 and TRBJ1-2, with TRBD1 matching 10 bases. Germline CDR1 and CDR2: MNHEY and SVGAGI. The CDR3 spans 14 residues. The V segment lost 4 bases and the J segment 5 bases; nucleotides outside the gene matches: 4. CDR3 in DNA: TGTGCCAGCAGTTCGACAGGGGGCAAGTATGGCTACACCTTC. This sequence encodes CASSSTGGKYGYTF.

The gene calls are TRBV5-4 and TRBJ2-3; 8 positions agree with TRBD2. V trimming: 0 bases; J trimming: 6 bases; junction bases outside the gene matches: 6. There are 15 residues in the CDR3. From germline, CDR1 is SGHNT and CDR2 YYREEE (reference sequence). Here the CDR3 DNA reads TGTGCCAGCAGCTTGGTGGCGGGAGGAGGGGATACGCAGTATTTT. It codes for CASSLVAGGGDTQYF.

J is TRBJ2-7 and V is TRBV4-3; perhaps TRBD2 as D (7 bases). The CDR3 extends over 20 amino acids. Germline values: CDR1 LGHNA, CDR2 YSLEER. Trimming pared 0 bases from V and 4 bases from J, leaving 28 bases between. CDR3 bases: TGCGCCAGCAGCCAAGAGGTATCGAGATCCGAGGCGGGGGCCGAATACGAGCAGTACTTC. The encoded protein is CASSQEVSRSEAGAEYEQYF.

This clone has a handful of counts. J is TRBJ2-3 and V is TRBV19; 8 nucleotides agree with TRBD2. Germline V gene lookup returns CDR1 LNHDA and CDR2 SQIVND (reference sequence). The CDR3 is made up of 16 amino acids. The V segment lost 3 bases and the J segment 0 bases; nucleotides outside the gene matches: 5. Here the CDR3 DNA reads TGTGCCAGTAGTATCGTAGCTAGCGGGAGCACAGATACGCAGTATTTT. It codes for CASSIVASGSTDTQYF.

This sequence joins TRBV29-1 and TRBJ1-4; 11 bases map to TRBD1. Germline V gene sequence: CDR1 SQVTM, CDR2 ANQGSEA. The CDR3 has 14 amino acids. V gave up 6 bases and J gave up 5 bases; unmatched junction bases: 5. The CDR3 DNA follows: TGCAGCGTGAGCCGGGACAGGGGGAATGAAAAACTGTTTTTT. Residues: CSVSRDRGNEKLFF.

V gene TRBV5-1 combines with J gene TRBJ1-2; 7 nucleotides match TRBD1. The CDR3 has 16 residues. Germline assignment: CDR1 SGHRS and CDR2 YFSETQ. The ends lost 0 bases at V and 2 bases at J; junction bases unmatched: 7. CDR3: CASSLASGQHNYGYTF. Here the CDR3 DNA reads TGCGCCAGCAGCTTGGCCTCGGGACAGCACAACTATGGCTACACCTTC. Full variable domain (missing parts from reference TRBV5-1 and TRBJ1-2): KAGVTQTPRYLIKTRGQQVTLSCSPISGHRSVSWYQQTPGQGLQFLFEYFSETQRNKGNFPGRFSGRQFSNSRSEMNVSTLELGDSALYLCASSLASGQHNYGYTFGSGTRLTVV.

CDR3 sequence reads: CASSQEGRGLDNEQFF. CDR3 DNA: TGCGCCAGCAGCCAAGAAGGGCGGGGACTAGACAATGAGCAGTTCTTC. The chain links TRBV4-3 to TRBJ2-1, with 8 bases fitting TRBD2. This CDR3 is built from 16 residues. Germline values: CDR1 LGHNA, CDR2 YSLEER. After removal of 0 bases from V and 5 bases from J, the junction contained 6 bases not matched to a gene.

The V and J genes are TRBV4-1 and TRBJ1-5; D gene ambiguous. Germline V lookup: CDR1 MGHRA, CDR2 YSYEKL. The CDR3 has 17 amino acids. Trimming pared 0 bases from V and 0 bases from J, leaving 12 bases between. The CDR3 DNA sequence: TGCGCCAGCAGCCAAGATTTAGGAGGCATTAGCAATCAGCCCCAGCATTTT. Its protein product is CASSQDLGGISNQPQHF.

This chain uses TRBV19 with TRBJ1-1; D is possibly TRBD1 (5 bases). From germline, CDR1 is LNHDA and CDR2 SQIVND (reference sequence). This CDR3 is built from 15 residues. The V end lost 5 bases, the J end lost 1 base, and 14 bases lay between the germline ends. The CDR3 is CASSSWRGPNTEAFF. The DNA for the CDR3 is TGTGCCAGTAGTTCATGGAGGGGCCCGAACACTGAAGCTTTCTTT.

V is TRBV28 and J is TRBJ1-2, with 9 bases aligning to TRBD1. Germline CDR1 reads MDHEN; CDR2 reads SYDVKM. V gave up 4 bases and J gave up 8 bases; unmatched junction bases: 11. The CDR3 has 15 residues. CDR3 protein: CASSSSRDRAGGYTF. In DNA, the CDR3 is TGTGCCAGCAGTTCTTCCCGGGACAGGGCGGGGGGCTACACCTTC.

This clone has a single count. The chain carries TRBV6-1 and TRBJ2-1; TRBD1 agrees at 8 bases. V shed 4 bases and J 6 bases; nucleotides not matched to a gene: 8. CDR3 size: 15 residues. Germline V gives CDR1 MNHNS, CDR2 SASEGT. The CDR3 DNA reads TGTGCCAGCAGTGCGTTCGACAGGGGTAGCAATGAGCAGTTCTTC. Encoded protein: CASSAFDRGSNEQFF.

The chain recombines TRBV30 with TRBJ2-7; weak D call: TRBD2 (5 bases). V lost 3 bases to trimming and J lost 3 bases, with 15 bases between them. The CDR3 length is 14 residues. Germline lookup yields CDR1 GTSNPN and CDR2 SVGIG (reference sequence). CDR3 in amino acids: CAWREDEGGYEQYF. In DNA form, the CDR3 reads TGTGCCTGGAGGGAGGACGAGGGTGGCTACGAGCAGTACTTC.

The gene calls are TRBV4-3 and TRBJ2-1; 9 bases match TRBD2. Germline-derived CDR1 and CDR2 are LGHNA and YSLEER. Trimming took 0 bases from V and 10 from J; bases not matched to a gene: 7. The CDR3 has 15 amino acids. The chain's CDR3 is CASSQDRVAGEEQFF. CDR3 DNA: TGCGCCAGCAGCCAAGATCGGGTAGCGGGAGAAGAGCAGTTCTTC.

This chain links TRBV11-2 with TRBJ2-5, with D maybe TRBD1 (6 bases). Germline-derived CDR1 and CDR2 are SGHAT and FQNNGV. This CDR3 region has 16 residues. Trimming left V 1 base short and J 1 base short, with 13 bases between. The CDR3 DNA follows: TGTGCCAGCAGCTTAGGTTTGGCAGGGGCCCAAGAGACCCAGTACTTC. It translates to CASSLGLAGAQETQYF.

The chain combines TRBV21-1 with TRBJ2-7; TRBD2 is taken as the D call from the table, unchecked against the DNA. TRBV21-1 is labeled a pseudogene. The CDR3 runs 15 residues. The CDR3 DNA follows: TGTGCCAGCAGCAAAGGAGGACTAGCCCTTCGAGAGCAGTACTTC. Protein sequence: CASSKGGLALREQYF.

V usage is TRBV7-9 and J usage is TRBJ2-2, with 8 bases identical to TRBD2. The CDR3 runs 17 residues. Germline V CDR1 and CDR2: SEHNR, FQNEAQ (reference sequence). The trim removed 3 bases at V and 0 bases at J, leaving 6 bases unmatched. DNA for the CDR3: TGTGCCAGCAGCTTTGGGCTAGCGGGCGCGAACACCGGGGAGCTGTTTTTT. Translated, it gives CASSFGLAGANTGELFF.

The V and J genes are TRBV6-4 and TRBJ2-7, with D unresolved. This CDR3 spans 11 amino acids. CDR1 and CDR2 from the germline V gene are MRHNA and SNTAGT. Trimming pared 9 bases from V and 1 base from J, leaving 7 bases between. This CDR3 is CARLSSYEQYF. CDR3 coding DNA: TGTGCCAGACTCTCATCCTACGAGCAGTACTTC.

The chain recombines TRBV7-7 with TRBJ2-2; 8 bases align to TRBD2. Trimming took 10 bases from V and 3 from J; bases not matched to a gene: 19. The CDR3 is made up of 18 amino acids. CDR1 SSHAT and CDR2 FNYEAQ come from the germline V gene (reference sequence). The CDR3 DNA is TGTGCCACCTCCCCCAGGACTAGCCCTTCTGCTTACACCGGGGAGCTGTTTTTT. It yields the protein CATSPRTSPSAYTGELFF.

V and J are TRBV27 and TRBJ1-1; the match to TRBD1 covers 9 bases. The ends lost 5 bases at V and 1 base at J; junction bases unmatched: 8. Germline lookup yields CDR1 MNHEY and CDR2 SMNVEV (reference sequence). This CDR3 spans 16 amino acids. CDR3 sequence: CASSPLPGQGNTEAFF. In DNA form, the CDR3 reads TGTGCCAGCAGTCCACTCCCGGGACAGGGGAACACTGAAGCTTTCTTT.

J is TRBJ1-4 and V is TRBV11-2, with 11 bases fitting TRBD1. Trimming removed 5 bases from V and 10 bases from J; junction bases left unmatched: 9. The CDR3 sequence is 15 residues long. Germline V lookup: CDR1 SGHAT, CDR2 FQNNGV. In DNA, the CDR3 is TGTGCCAGCAGCGACCGGGACAGGGGGTATGGAAAACTGTTTTTT. Protein: CASSDRDRGYGKLFF.

The rearrangement uses TRBV6-1 and TRBJ2-4; the D gene is possibly TRBD1 (6 bases). The V end was cut by 3 bases, the J end by 9 bases, with 15 bases between. CDR3 size: 14 residues. Germline V gene sequence: CDR1 MNHNS, CDR2 SASEGT. CDR3 in DNA: TGTGCCAGCAGTGAGCCAGGGGAAGGAGGCATTCAGTACTTC. Translated: CASSEPGEGGIQYF.

The J gene is TRBJ2-7, the V gene TRBV4-1; D perhaps matches TRBD1 (7 bases). The CDR3 consists of 20 residues. Germline CDR1 MGHRA, CDR2 YSYEKL. V dropped 4 bases and J dropped 3 bases, with 31 bases sitting between them. The DNA of the CDR3 is TGCGCCAGCAGCCGAAGGGTCGGCGACAGGGAGGCCGGGGGTTTCTACGAGCAGTACTTC. Translating it yields CASSRRVGDREAGGFYEQYF.

The chain carries TRBV5-1 and TRBJ2-3; D is perhaps TRBD2 (6 bases). V shed 2 bases and J shed 0 bases, with 25 bases lying between them. The CDR3 spans 20 residues. Germline V gives CDR1 SGHRS, CDR2 YFSETQ. The CDR3 DNA is TGCGCCAGCAGCTTTGAGAACTACAGCGGGCCCAAGTCCAGCACAGATACGCAGTATTTT. Protein sequence: CASSFENYSGPKSSTDTQYF.

The chain links TRBV27 to TRBJ2-1; 7 bases match TRBD2. Germline lookup yields CDR1 MNHEY and CDR2 SMNVEV (reference sequence). Unmatched junction bases numbered 15, after V lost 6 bases and J lost 7 bases. The CDR3 contains 16 residues. CDR3 in amino acids: CASSPGTSETYNEQFF. CDR3 bases: TGTGCCAGCAGCCCCGGAACTAGCGAAACGTATAATGAGCAGTTCTTC.